This record covers a single T cell receptor (beta chain). TCRdb redid the calling of the RT-PCR reads with MiXCR, one entry per CDR3 protein. There are about 680,000 distinct CDR3 sequences in the sample; more than 13% occur only once, and 3.6% lies in the top ten. The CDR3 is 15 residues long. The germline CDR1 and CDR2 sequences are LGHDT and YNNKEL (reference sequence). V gave up 4 bases and J gave up 1 base, with 12 bases separating them. The sequence derives from a female donor in good health, serving as a healthy control. Sequencing was performed on memory CD4+ T cells from blood. J is TRBJ2-3 and V is TRBV3-1, with no clear D. The CDR3 region has the DNA TGTGCCAGCAGCCTCGACACCGCACGCACAGATACGCAGTATTTT. Translating it yields CASSLDTARTDTQYF.